The 8 T cell receptor beta chains reported below all come from one sample, sequenced in a study of persistence of HIV-infected CD4 T cells (dated by TCRdb to about 2020). Taken with the paper, the label for treatment or condition translates to: suppressive antiretroviral therapy. A pool of overlapping HIV-1 Gag 15-mer peptides, at about 1 ug per peptide per mL, was used to stimulate the cells. Memory populations depleted of antigen-responding cells were obtained by sorting nonresponding CD40L-negative CD69-negative CD45RO-high memory CD4+ T cells. These receptors are not linked to any known antigen. TCRbeta repertoires were sequenced from genomic DNA with the immunoSEQ hsTCRB assay version 4 in survey mode. TCRdb mirrors the immuneACCESS table, restricted to in-frame sequences. Some clones are absent from its copies; in checked studies, under half trace to an unresolved V gene, and the reason for the others is unknown. The sample includes about 40,000 clones, with approximately 78% observed a single time. Jointly, the top ten make up 13% to 15% of the sample.

The sequenced sample was CD4+ T cells sorted from PBMCs after approximately 20-hour stimulation, obtained from a patient who received antiretroviral therapy. In light of the paper, this sample's cell subset or site label describes: CD40L-CD69- CD45RO-high memory CD4 T cells not responding to Gag peptides. These receptors all come from an adult man with HIV who was CMV-seropositive.

The chain links TRBV6-5 to TRBJ2-5; D ambiguous. Germline lookup yields CDR1 MNHEY and CDR2 SVGAGI. This CDR3 has 14 amino acids. Deletions cut 0 bases from V and 5 bases from J, with 10 bases between. This CDR3 reads CASSYSRKGETQYF. The CDR3, as DNA: TGTGCCAGCAGTTACTCACGGAAAGGGGAGACCCAGTACTTC.

On this clone itself: One end of the junction varies from germline; a read error may be responsible. V gene TRBV19 combines with J gene TRBJ1-2; D is undetermined. This CDR3 region has 17 residues. Germline CDR1 LNHDA, CDR2 SQIVND (reference sequence). The CDR3 protein is CASSIVGKGSIPKGYTF. Here the CDR3 DNA reads TGCGCCAGTAGTATAGTTGGTAAAGGAAGTATCCCTAAGGGCTACACCTTC.

V and J are TRBV6-2 or TRBV6-3 and TRBJ1-5; D not certain. Trimming cost V 2 bases and J 2 bases, with 4 bases left between them. The V gene's germline CDR1 is MNHEY and CDR2 SVGEGT. This CDR3 is 13 amino acids long. CDR3 DNA sequence: TGTGCCAGCAGTTACGGGGGCAATCAGCCCCAGCATTTT. The encoded protein is CASSYGGNQPQHF.

This sequence joins TRBV10-3 and TRBJ1-5; TRBD1 is a possible D gene (5 bases). Trimming removed 2 bases from V and 5 bases from J, with 10 bases in between. CDR3 length equals 14 residues. Germline-derived CDR1 and CDR2 are ENHRY and SYGVKD. CDR3 DNA: TGTGCCATCAGTGAGGGCAGGGACGATCAGCCCCAGCATTTT. Its protein product is CAISEGRDDQPQHF.

The gene calls are TRBV9 and TRBJ2-1; D gene unclear. The CDR3 has 13 amino acids. Germline V gene lookup returns CDR1 SGDLS and CDR2 YYNGEE. Trimming left V 4 bases short and J 6 bases short, with 11 bases between. This chain's CDR3 is CASSPWGSNEQFF. In DNA form, the CDR3 reads TGTGCCAGCAGCCCCTGGGGTTCCAATGAGCAGTTCTTC.

V and J are TRBV24-1 and TRBJ2-7; 10 bases are a match to TRBD1. V lost 5 bases and J lost 2; bases outside the gene matches: 8. Germline V gene data show CDR1 as KGHDR and CDR2 as SFDVKD. The CDR3 sequence is 16 residues long. The CDR3: CATSGDRGDDAYEQYF. The CDR3 nucleotides read TGTGCCACCAGTGGGGACAGGGGTGACGACGCCTACGAGCAGTACTTC.

The CDR3, as DNA: TGCAGCGTTGGTATGGGGAGTGACTATGGCTACACCTTC. It encodes CSVGMGSDYGYTF. The chain employs TRBV29-1 and TRBJ1-2; D gene unclear. CDR1 SQVTM and CDR2 ANQGSEA come from the germline V gene. There are 13 residues in the CDR3. V was clipped by 4 bases and J by 3 bases, with 12 bases between them.

This rearrangement joins TRBV6-1 to TRBJ2-7; possibly TRBD1 for D (6 bases). Germline V gives CDR1 MNHNS, CDR2 SASEGT. V dropped 2 bases and J dropped 4 bases, with 15 bases sitting between them. The CDR3 length is 15 residues. The CDR3 coding sequence is TGTGCCAGCAGTGAACCGGGACACGGACGATACGAGCAGTACTTC. Translation gives CASSEPGHGRYEQYF.